This T cell receptor beta chain was found in a study of cytomegalovirus exposure and HLA in healthy donors. Looked up from germline, CDR1 is SGHKS and CDR2 is YYEKEE (reference sequence). The CDR3 consists of 17 residues. V lost 5 bases, J lost 1 base, and 5 bases stayed unmatched. Profiling relied on immunoSEQ multiplex PCR, and the TCRdb table lists in-frame clones only, not all of them. The sample records around 130,000 clones, roughly 90% being singletons. With respect to this clone: Antigen unknown.

Notes on the study in general: As was reported, the classifier diagnosed cytomegalovirus status with high specificity and sensitivity.

The sequence was obtained from a man younger than 45 in good health and CMV-seronegative. The chain is built from TRBV5-5 and TRBJ2-6; 11 nucleotides agree with TRBD1. Sequenced input: PBMCs. CDR3 protein: CASSPGTGGSGANVLTF. The CDR3 DNA reads as TGTGCCAGCAGTCCCGGGACAGGGGGTTCTGGGGCCAACGTCCTGACTTTC.